Below, 21 T cell receptor beta chains from the same sample are listed, as sequenced in a study of shared clonotypes between healthy human individuals. Here immunoSEQ multiplex PCR was the method, and the copy in TCRdb shows in-frame clones only, minus some. The table shows roughly 1,100,000 clones, with about 76% occurring only once. The sequencing sample was made of memory CD4+ T cells sorted from blood. Subset reported: CD45RA-negative fraction. The receptors here all came from a young man in good health.

In its sample, this clone was seen a few times. The chain combines TRBV21-1 with TRBJ2-1; the tabulated D call, TRBD1, remains unverified against the DNA. TRBV21-1 is marked as a pseudogene. This CDR3 contains 16 residues. DNA for the CDR3: TGTGCCAGCAGCAGAAAGGGTAGACAGGGGGGCAATGAGCAGTTCTTC. It codes for CASSRKGRQGGNEQFF.

This clone was seen a handful of times. The chain links TRBV11-2 to TRBJ2-1, with no clear D. Per the germline V gene, CDR1 is SGHAT and CDR2 is FQNNGV. This CDR3 has 11 residues. V lost 10 bases, J lost 10 bases, and 14 bases lay in between. CDR3: CATRLLGEQFF. The CDR3 DNA is TGTGCCACCAGACTCCTCGGGGAGCAGTTCTTC.

The genes are TRBV4-1 and TRBJ2-3, with TRBD2 matching 11 bases. J gave up 3 bases and V 3 bases, and 5 bases lay outside the gene matches. CDR3 size: 16 residues. Germline V gene lookup returns CDR1 MGHRA and CDR2 YSYEKL. CDR3 DNA: TGCGCCAGCAGCCATACTAGCGGGAGTTGGACAGATACGCAGTATTTT. Translated, it gives CASSHTSGSWTDTQYF.

This clone was seen just once. The chain has TRBV28 and TRBJ1-2; 9 bases fit TRBD1. Per germline, CDR1 MDHEN and CDR2 SYDVKM. V shed 5 bases, J shed 4 bases, and the junction held 5 bases outside the gene matches. The CDR3 is 14 amino acids. In DNA form, the CDR3 reads TGTGCCAGCAGTCCACCGGGACAGGGCTATGGCTACACCTTC. Amino acid sequence: CASSPPGQGYGYTF.

The chain carries TRBV5-6 and TRBJ2-3; 11 bases match TRBD2. The CDR3 is 19 residues long. Germline values: CDR1 SGHDT, CDR2 YYEEEE. V lost 3 bases, J lost 0 bases, and 12 bases stayed unmatched. Written as DNA, the CDR3 is TGTGCCAGCAGCTCCGGGCTAGCGGGAGGATACTCTAGCACAGATACGCAGTATTTT. Its translation: CASSSGLAGGYSSTDTQYF.

As regards this clone: This sample includes further DNA sequences coding for the same CDR3. The gene calls are TRBV7-9 and TRBJ1-2; a weak D match, TRBD1 (5 bases). The CDR3 loop spans 13 amino acids. V was clipped by 5 bases and J by 4 bases, with 11 bases between them. The germline V gene has CDR1 SEHNR and CDR2 FQNEAQ (reference sequence). Written as DNA, the CDR3 is TGTGCCAGCAGCCCGGGGCAGAGCTATGGCTACACCTTC. Its translation: CASSPGQSYGYTF.

The chain recombines TRBV7-9 with TRBJ2-1; 9 nucleotides agree with TRBD2. The CDR3 consists of 16 residues. From germline, CDR1 is SEHNR and CDR2 FQNEAQ (reference sequence). Germline trimming cut 4 bases from V and 7 bases from J; bases unmatched to any gene: 11. CDR3 amino acids: CASSSVSAGGRNEQFF. The CDR3 DNA sequence: TGTGCCAGCAGCTCCGTTTCGGCGGGGGGGCGTAATGAGCAGTTCTTC.

This rearrangement joins TRBV5-1 to TRBJ2-2, with unresolved D. V lost 0 bases, J lost 1 base, and 10 bases lay in between. CDR3 length: 16 residues. Germline V gene lookup returns CDR1 SGHRS and CDR2 YFSETQ. The CDR3 nucleotides read TGCGCCAGCAGCTTGGCTATATCCTTGAACACCGGGGAGCTGTTTTTT. This sequence encodes CASSLAISLNTGELFF.

Regarding this clone: This may stem from a read error, because a much larger clone lies one nucleotide away. The rearrangement links TRBV7-2 to TRBJ2-7; D gene uncertain. V dropped 3 bases and J dropped 1 base, with 7 bases sitting between them. CDR3 length: 13 amino acids. Looked up from germline, CDR1 is SGHTA and CDR2 is FQGNSA. CDR3 protein: CASSFLGSYEQYF. The CDR3, as DNA: TGTGCCAGCAGCTTTCTGGGGTCCTACGAGCAGTACTTC.

The J gene is TRBJ2-7, the V gene TRBV19; 8 bases are a match to TRBD2. CDR3 length equals 13 residues. Germline values: CDR1 LNHDA, CDR2 SQIVND (reference sequence). V trimming: 10 bases; J trimming: 2 bases; junction bases outside the gene matches: 7. The CDR3 protein is CATVAGGAYEQYF. CDR3 coding DNA: TGTGCCACCGTTGCGGGAGGCGCCTACGAGCAGTACTTC.

This clone was seen a few times. V is TRBV4-1 and J is TRBJ2-7, with 10 bases fitting TRBD1. V was clipped by 0 bases and J by 10 bases; unmatched bases: 12. The CDR3 totals 16 residues. Germline assignment: CDR1 MGHRA and CDR2 YSYEKL. DNA of the CDR3: TGCGCCAGCAGCCAAGAGCCGGACAGGGGGTACGCTTCTCAGTACTTC. Its protein product is CASSQEPDRGYASQYF.

On this clone: Other DNA sequences from this sample encode an identical CDR3 as well. The J gene is TRBJ2-3, the V gene TRBV5-1; D not resolved. Trimming shortened V by 4 bases and J by 3 bases, and 6 bases separated the two germline ends. The CDR3 is made up of 12 amino acids. The germline CDR1 and CDR2 sequences are SGHRS and YFSETQ. CDR3 nucleotides: TGCGCCAGCAGCCCCGAAACAGATACGCAGTATTTT. This translates into CASSPETDTQYF.

The chain has TRBV7-9 and TRBJ2-3, with D hard to call. V was trimmed by 6 bases and J by 2 bases, leaving 6 bases between them. The CDR3 is 12 amino acids. Germline values: CDR1 SEHNR, CDR2 FQNEAQ (reference sequence). The CDR3 loop is CASSFNTDTQYF. CDR3 coding DNA: TGTGCCAGCAGTTTTAACACAGATACGCAGTATTTT.

With regard to this clone: This specimen includes other DNA sequences encoding the same CDR3. This chain connects TRBV11-2 to TRBJ2-7; possible D gene TRBD1, 5 bases. Germline values: CDR1 SGHAT, CDR2 FQNNGV. V shed 1 base and J shed 1 base, with 11 bases lying between them. The CDR3 consists of 15 residues. In DNA, the CDR3 is TGTGCCAGCAGCTTAGGTGCAGGGCCGTCCTACGAGCAGTACTTC. Amino acids: CASSLGAGPSYEQYF.

This clone was detected only a few times. This rearrangement joins TRBV11-2 to TRBJ2-5; D possibly corresponds to TRBD1 (6 bases). Germline assignment: CDR1 SGHAT and CDR2 FQNNGV. The CDR3 length is 16 residues. Trimming removed 3 bases from V and 2 bases from J, with 16 bases in between. CDR3 residues: CASSFRSVGAQETQYF. The CDR3 bases are TGTGCCAGCAGCTTTAGGTCGGTGGGGGCTCAAGAGACCCAGTACTTC.

V and J are TRBV12-2 and TRBJ1-2. TRBV12-2 is an annotated pseudogene. The CDR3 is 12 amino acids. The CDR3 reads CASLGVNYGYTF. The CDR3 nucleotides are TGTGCAAGTCTCGGCGTCAACTATGGCTACACCTTC.

The J gene is TRBJ2-1, the V gene TRBV7-9, with TRBD2 identical over 8 bases. J gave up 6 bases and V 3 bases, and 7 bases lay outside the gene matches. The CDR3 consists of 15 residues. Germline-derived CDR1 and CDR2 are SEHNR and FQNEAQ (reference sequence). Here the CDR3 DNA reads TGTGCCAGCAGCTTTTCCGGGACTAGACTCAATGAGCAGTTCTTC. It is translated as CASSFSGTRLNEQFF.

This clone showed up just once. The V gene is TRBV5-6, the J gene TRBJ2-4; TRBD2 matches 9 bases. The CDR3 extends over 13 amino acids. Trimming removed 2 bases from V and 8 bases from J; junction bases left unmatched: 2. Germline values: CDR1 SGHDT, CDR2 YYEEEE. CDR3 DNA: TGTGCCAGCAGCTTCGCGGGAGGGGACATTCAGTACTTC. The encoded protein is CASSFAGGDIQYF.

The rearrangement joins TRBV6-1 to TRBJ2-1; 8 bases map to TRBD1. The CDR3 sequence is 14 residues long. V shed 5 bases, J shed 5 bases, and the junction held 5 bases outside the gene matches. Germline V gene lookup returns CDR1 MNHNS and CDR2 SASEGT. In DNA form, the CDR3 reads TGTGCCAGCAGTCCGGGACAGGTTAACAATGAGCAGTTCTTC. Translated: CASSPGQVNNEQFF.

This rearrangement joins TRBV20-1 to TRBJ2-1; no reliable D call. The V end lost 4 bases, the J end lost 9 bases, and 10 bases lay between the germline ends. This CDR3 has 11 amino acids. The germline gives CDR1 DFQATT, CDR2 SNEGSKA (reference sequence). For the CDR3, the DNA is TGCAGTGCTAAGCTAGATTCTGAGCAGTTCTTC. Its translation: CSAKLDSEQFF.

The V call is TRBV7-9, the J call TRBJ2-2; 8 nucleotides agree with TRBD1. The CDR3 length is 15 residues. From germline, CDR1 is SEHNR and CDR2 FQNEAQ (reference sequence). The V gene end was trimmed by 6 bases and the J gene end by 4 bases; junction bases not matched to a gene: 7. The CDR3 nucleotides are TGTGCCAGCAGGCCCAGGGGGCAAGGCACCGGGGAGCTGTTTTTT. This sequence encodes CASRPRGQGTGELFF. Complete variable domain (other parts from reference TRBV7-9 and TRBJ2-2): DTGVSQNPRHKITKRGQNVTFRCDPISEHNRLYWYRQTLGQGPEFLTYFQNEAQLEKSRLLSDRFSAERPKGSFSTLEIQRTEQGDSAMYLCASRPRGQGTGELFFGEGSRLTVL.